Listed here are 19 T cell receptor beta chains from one sample, sequenced in a study of blood T cell repertoires in COVID-19. The repertoire was sequenced with immunoSEQ multiplex PCR; TCRdb's copy has only in-frame clones and lacks some. The sample has around 89,000 clones; about 87% are singletons. Sequenced sample: peripheral blood. These receptors were obtained from a man in his 60s with acute or convalescent COVID-19.

The chain has TRBV6-4 and TRBJ2-3, with a possible D match to TRBD1 (6 bases). Germline loops: CDR1 MRHNA, CDR2 SNTAGT. V dropped 5 bases and J dropped 5 bases, with 11 bases sitting between them. This CDR3 region has 13 residues. CDR3 nucleotides: TGTGCCAGCAGTACAGGGCCTGGAGATACGCAGTATTTT. It specifies CASSTGPGDTQYF.

This CDR3 is CASSQAGSYNEQFF. DNA for the CDR3: TGTGCCAGCAGCCAAGCGGGCTCCTACAATGAGCAGTTCTTC. The chain combines TRBV4-2 with TRBJ2-1; D call uncertain. The ends were cut back, 1 base at V and 0 bases at J, with 4 bases in the middle. This CDR3 is 14 amino acids long. CDR1 is LGHNA, CDR2 YNFKEQ, per germline.

The V call is TRBV30, the J call TRBJ1-4; the D gene is possibly TRBD1 (6 bases). The CDR3 extends over 16 amino acids. V lost 2 bases and J lost 2, with 15 bases in between. Germline V gene lookup returns CDR1 GTSNPN and CDR2 SVGIG (reference sequence). Here the CDR3 reads CAWSSTGEGTNEKLFF. The DNA of the CDR3 is TGTGCCTGGAGTTCGACAGGCGAAGGGACTAATGAAAAACTGTTTTTT.

J is TRBJ2-2 and V is TRBV5-5; 10 bases are a match to TRBD1. Per the germline V gene, CDR1 is SGHKS and CDR2 is YYEKEE (reference sequence). V was pared by 6 bases and J by 6 bases, with 11 bases of the junction left unmatched. The CDR3 sequence is 16 residues long. In DNA form, the CDR3 reads TGTGCCAGCAAGACACCGGGACAGGGGATCCCCGGGGAGCTGTTTTTT. This codes for CASKTPGQGIPGELFF. The entire variable domain, with the rest obtained from reference TRBV5-5 and TRBJ2-2, is as follows: DAGVTQSPTHLIKTRGQQVTLRCSPISGHKSVSWYQQVLGQGPQFIFQYYEKEERGRGNFPDRFSARQFPNYSSELNVNALLLGDSALYLCASKTPGQGIPGELFFGEGSRLTVL.

The rearrangement links TRBV5-1 to TRBJ1-5; no clear D. Trimming cost V 4 bases and J 2 bases, with 13 bases left between them. The V gene's germline CDR1 is SGHRS and CDR2 YFSETQ. This CDR3 has 15 amino acids. The CDR3 nucleotides read TGCGCCAGCAGCCCATCGGGAACAGGCAATCAGCCCCAGCATTTT. Translation gives CASSPSGTGNQPQHF. The complete variable domain, with remaining parts taken from reference TRBV5-1 and TRBJ1-5, reads KAGVTQTPRYLIKTRGQQVTLSCSPISGHRSVSWYQQTPGQGLQFLFEYFSETQRNKGNFPGRFSGRQFSNSRSEMNVSTLELGDSALYLCASSPSGTGNQPQHFGDGTRLSIL.

The chain combines TRBV9 with TRBJ1-6; tentatively, D is TRBD1 (6 bases). The CDR3 runs 15 residues. CDR1 is SGDLS and CDR2 is YYNGEE in the germline V gene. Trimming took off 2 bases at V and 7 bases at J, with 13 bases between the two ends. CDR3 in DNA: TGTGCCAGCAGCGTTGGGACACCCGAAAATTCACCCCTCCACTTT. It codes for CASSVGTPENSPLHF. The variable domain in full, with the rest retrieved from reference TRBV9 and TRBJ1-6, is DSGVTQTPKHLITATGQRVTLRCSPRSGDLSVYWYQQSLDQGLQFLIQYYNGEERAKGNILERFSAQQFPDLHSELNLSSLELGDSALYFCASSVGTPENSPLHFGNGTRLTVT.

Notes on this clone: Relative to the germline gene, one junction end is altered; a read error may explain this. This sequence joins TRBV29-1 and TRBJ1-2, with a tentative D call TRBD1 (6 bases). This CDR3 has 12 residues. Germline V gene sequence: CDR1 SQVTM, CDR2 ANQGSEA. Written as DNA, the CDR3 is TGCAGCGTTGTACTTACAGGGAAGGAGCCAGGCTTC. Protein: CSVVLTGKEPGF.

The V call is TRBV5-4, the J call TRBJ2-3; D unresolved. This CDR3 region has 13 residues. Trimming pared 2 bases from V and 2 bases from J, leaving 6 bases between. CDR1 SGHNT and CDR2 YYREEE come from the germline V gene (reference sequence). CDR3 in amino acids: CASSFRYTDTQYF. In DNA form, the CDR3 reads TGTGCCAGCAGCTTCAGGTACACAGATACGCAGTATTTT.

The chain couples TRBV9 to TRBJ1-1; TRBD1 might be the D (5 bases). The CDR3 covers 12 residues. V gave up 4 bases and J gave up 7 bases, with 11 bases separating them. CDR1 is SGDLS, CDR2 YYNGEE, per germline. CDR3 loop: CASSQGQGEAFF. CDR3 coding DNA: TGTGCCAGCAGCCAAGGCCAGGGTGAAGCTTTCTTT.

On this clone itself: A read error may produce the germline difference seen at one junction end. The sample has other DNA sequences that encode this CDR3 too. The CDR3 region has the DNA TGCGCCACCAGCAGAGATAGGGGTACAGATACGCAGTATTTT. Translating gives CATSRDRGTDTQYF. The chain combines TRBV15 with TRBJ2-3; D is possibly TRBD1 (5 bases). CDR3 length: 14 residues. CDR1 and CDR2 (germline): LNHNV, YYDKDF (reference sequence).

The V gene is TRBV10-2, the J gene TRBJ2-7, with D maybe TRBD1 (6 bases). CDR1 WSHSY and CDR2 SAAADI come from the germline V gene. Trimming cost V 6 bases and J 3 bases, with 12 bases left between them. The CDR3 is 13 amino acids. The CDR3 DNA follows: TGCGCCAGCAGAGACACAGGGAACTACGAGCAGTACTTC. Its protein is CASRDTGNYEQYF.

In this sample, this clone turned up once. The chain combines TRBV9 with TRBJ2-5; 12 bases fit TRBD2. CDR1 SGDLS and CDR2 YYNGEE come from the germline V gene. CDR3 size: 17 residues. After removal of 4 bases from V and 1 base from J, the junction contained 8 bases not matched to a gene. In nucleotides, the CDR3 is TGTGCCAGCAGCCTAGGACTAGCGGGAAGCCTCCAAGAGACCCAGTACTTC. Translation: CASSLGLAGSLQETQYF. Full variable domain (rest looked up from reference TRBV9 and TRBJ2-5): DSGVTQTPKHLITATGQRVTLRCSPRSGDLSVYWYQQSLDQGLQFLIQYYNGEERAKGNILERFSAQQFPDLHSELNLSSLELGDSALYFCASSLGLAGSLQETQYFGPGTRLLVL.

The chain combines TRBV7-2 with TRBJ2-1; 9 bases are a match to TRBD1. V lost 4 bases and J lost 10; bases outside the gene matches: 5. From germline, CDR1 is SGHTA and CDR2 FQGNSA. The CDR3 length is 13 residues. CDR3 in DNA: TGTGCCAGCAGCTACAGGGGGCGCGGGGAGCAGTTCTTC. It codes for CASSYRGRGEQFF.

The chain is built from TRBV7-9 and TRBJ2-7, with D possibly matching TRBD2 (5 bases). Germline CDR1 is SEHNR and CDR2 is FQNEAQ (reference sequence). CDR3 size: 12 residues. Trimming left V 3 bases short and J 7 bases short, with 10 bases between. The CDR3 loop reads CASSFVGGEQYF. CDR3 bases: TGTGCCAGCAGCTTTGTTGGAGGTGAGCAGTACTTC.

The chain carries TRBV7-8 and TRBJ2-1; tentative D call: TRBD2 (6 bases). The V gene lost 5 bases and the J gene lost 4 bases, with 18 bases spanning the gap. Germline V gene lookup returns CDR1 SGHVS and CDR2 FQNEAQ. CDR3 length: 16 residues. Here the CDR3 DNA reads TGTGCCAGCAGCGAGAACCCCGCCGGGAGATACAATGAGCAGTTCTTC. Protein: CASSENPAGRYNEQFF.

The chain recombines TRBV12-3 or TRBV12-4 with TRBJ1-5; no clear D gene. V dropped 6 bases and J dropped 4 bases, with 7 bases sitting between them. The CDR3 is 12 amino acids. CDR3 coding DNA: TGTGCCAGCAGAACATTAAATCAGCCCCAGCATTTT. Protein: CASRTLNQPQHF.

The chain employs TRBV30 and TRBJ1-1; TRBD1 matches at 8 bases. V was pared by 5 bases and J by 6 bases, with 11 bases of the junction left unmatched. The germline V gene has CDR1 GTSNPN and CDR2 SVGIG (reference sequence). This CDR3 spans 14 amino acids. DNA for the CDR3: TGTGCCTGGGGCCGGGCAGGGGGCATCGCTGAAGCTTTCTTT. Its protein is CAWGRAGGIAEAFF.

The V call is TRBV10-3, the J call TRBJ1-1; 7 positions match TRBD1. CDR1 and CDR2 from the germline V gene are ENHRY and SYGVKD. This CDR3 has 13 amino acids. Trimming removed 6 bases from V and 8 bases from J; junction bases left unmatched: 9. The CDR3 is CAISPRDSSEAFF. In DNA form, the CDR3 reads TGTGCCATCAGCCCTCGGGACAGCTCAGAAGCTTTCTTT.

CDR3 in DNA: TGCAGCGTTGATGACAGGGTCGAGACCCAGTACTTC. The encoded protein is CSVDDRVETQYF. J is TRBJ2-5 and V is TRBV29-1; TRBD1 aligns across 7 bases. The CDR3 extends over 12 amino acids. V was pared by 3 bases and J by 5 bases, with 3 bases of the junction left unmatched. Germline V gene sequence: CDR1 SQVTM, CDR2 ANQGSEA.